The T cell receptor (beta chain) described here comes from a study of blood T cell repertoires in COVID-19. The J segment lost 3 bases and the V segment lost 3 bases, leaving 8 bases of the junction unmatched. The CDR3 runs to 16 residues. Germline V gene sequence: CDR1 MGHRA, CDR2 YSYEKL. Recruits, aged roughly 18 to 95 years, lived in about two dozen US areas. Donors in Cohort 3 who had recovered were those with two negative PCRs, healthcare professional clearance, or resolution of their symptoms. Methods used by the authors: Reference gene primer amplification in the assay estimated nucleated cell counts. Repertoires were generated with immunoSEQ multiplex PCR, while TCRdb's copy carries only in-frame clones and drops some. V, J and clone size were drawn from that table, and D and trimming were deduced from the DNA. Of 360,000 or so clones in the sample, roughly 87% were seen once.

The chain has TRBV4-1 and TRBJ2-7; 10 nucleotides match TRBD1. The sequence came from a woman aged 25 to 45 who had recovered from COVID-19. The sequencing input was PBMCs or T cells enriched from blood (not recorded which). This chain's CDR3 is CASSQVLDRGFYEQYF. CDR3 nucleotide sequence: TGCGCCAGCAGCCAGGTACTGGACAGGGGGTTCTACGAGCAGTACTTC.